These 10 T cell receptor beta chains share one sample of origin, sequenced in a study of T-cell memory formation after mild COVID-19. TCRdb analysed the 5' RACE reads with MiXCR anew, one entry per CDR3 protein. The table shows a few hundred thousand distinct CDR3 sequences, with 20% to 25% occurring only once. Sequencing was performed on PBMCs or a T cell subset sorted from them (not recorded which). The source of these receptors is an adult woman who had mild COVID-19 (a few samples of this study predate the infection). Cell type and time point are not known.

V gene TRBV14 combines with J gene TRBJ1-2; D remains unclear. The CDR3 runs to 15 residues. The germline V gene has CDR1 SGHDN and CDR2 FVKESK. The V gene lost 0 bases and the J gene lost 0 bases, with 8 bases spanning the gap. The CDR3 bases are TGTGCCAGCAGCCAAGATACGGAACCTAACTATGGCTACACCTTC. Its translation is CASSQDTEPNYGYTF. Full variable domain (remainder filled in from reference TRBV14 and TRBJ1-2): EAGVTQFPSHSVIEKGQTVTLRCDPISGHDNLYWYRRVMGKEIKFLLHFVKESKQDESGMPNNRFLAERTGGTYSTLKVQPAELEDSGVYFCASSQDTEPNYGYTFGSGTRLTVV.

In the case of this clonotype: One end of the junction does not line up with germline, which may come from a read error. This chain uses TRBV7-9 with TRBJ2-7; no clear D. Germline CDR1 is SEHNR and CDR2 is FQNEAQ (reference sequence). This CDR3 spans 12 amino acids. The CDR3 DNA is TGTGCCAGCAGCTTCGACCCGACCCCGCGTGACTTC. This translates into CASSFDPTPRDF.

This clonotype was picked up many times. The chain uses TRBV6-4 and TRBJ2-2; 7 bases map to TRBD2. Germline trimming cut 4 bases from V and 3 bases from J; bases unmatched to any gene: 14. This CDR3 spans 18 amino acids. The V gene's germline CDR1 is MRHNA and CDR2 SNTAGT. CDR3 sequence: CASSAVVPSGGYTGELFF. Here the CDR3 DNA reads TGTGCCAGCAGTGCTGTTGTGCCTAGCGGTGGCTACACCGGGGAGCTGTTTTTT.

This clonotype has just a few counts. The chain is built from TRBV20-1 and TRBJ1-5, with D perhaps matching TRBD1 (6 bases). CDR1 is DFQATT, CDR2 SNEGSKA, per germline (reference sequence). The length of the CDR3 is 13 residues. V was trimmed by 6 bases and J by 3 bases, leaving 12 bases between them. The CDR3 protein is CSAETGFNQPQHF. DNA of the CDR3: TGCAGTGCCGAGACAGGATTCAATCAGCCCCAGCATTTT.

This clonotype was detected only a few times. The chain couples TRBV5-1 to TRBJ2-1; D gene uncertain. CDR1 SGHRS and CDR2 YFSETQ come from the germline V gene. V shed 2 bases and J shed 10 bases, with 13 bases lying between them. This CDR3 has 13 residues. The CDR3: CASSFVQEMEQFF. In DNA form, the CDR3 reads TGCGCCAGCAGCTTCGTGCAAGAAATGGAGCAGTTCTTC.

The rearrangement links TRBV12-3 or TRBV12-4 to TRBJ2-2; D is possibly TRBD2 (5 bases). V was pared by 5 bases and J by 5 bases, with 9 bases between. This CDR3 spans 13 amino acids. CDR3 nucleotides: TGTGCCAGCAGTAGACGGGAAACCGGGGAGCTGTTTTTT. Residues: CASSRRETGELFF.

The chain employs TRBV5-4 and TRBJ1-6; possible D gene TRBD1, 5 bases. V was trimmed by 0 bases and J by 8 bases, leaving 15 bases between them. This CDR3 is built from 16 residues. Germline V gene sequence: CDR1 SGHNT, CDR2 YYREEE (reference sequence). Here the CDR3 DNA reads TGTGCCAGCAGCTTGGGTTCCGGGGACCGCTATTCACCCCTCCACTTT. Amino acids: CASSLGSGDRYSPLHF.

This clonotype was seen ten or more times. The V call is TRBV6-6, the J call TRBJ2-3; 7 bases are shared with TRBD2. This CDR3 is 21 amino acids long. The trim removed 2 bases at V and 0 bases at J, leaving 20 bases unmatched. The germline V gene has CDR1 MNHNY and CDR2 SVGAGI (reference sequence). CDR3 DNA sequence: TGTGCCAGCAGTTACGGGATGTGGTCAGCGGGAAACCTACCTAGCACAGATACGCAGTATTTT. This translates into CASSYGMWSAGNLPSTDTQYF.

This clonotype has a handful of counts. CDR3 in amino acids: CAISESNTGTGGETQYF. For the CDR3, the DNA is TGTGCCATCAGTGAGTCGAATACCGGGACAGGGGGCGAGACCCAGTACTTC. The J gene is TRBJ2-5, the V gene TRBV10-3, with 12 bases matching TRBD1. CDR3 length: 17 residues. V was pared by 0 bases and J by 5 bases, with 7 bases of the junction left unmatched. Germline values: CDR1 ENHRY, CDR2 SYGVKD.

The V call is TRBV20-1, the J call TRBJ2-5, with TRBD2 identical over 9 bases. Per germline, CDR1 DFQATT and CDR2 SNEGSKA (reference sequence). J gave up 14 bases and V 0 bases, and 10 bases lay outside the gene matches. This CDR3 is built from 13 residues. The CDR3 here is CSARETIAGLAYF. The CDR3 DNA follows: TGCAGTGCTAGAGAGACCATAGCGGGACTAGCTTACTTC.